Listed here are 2 T cell receptor beta chains from one sample, sequenced in a study of shared clonotypes between healthy human individuals. Only in-frame clones appear in the TCRdb table, and some are missing; sequencing was by immunoSEQ multiplex PCR. The repertoire consists of 2 million to 2.5 million clones, with approximately 95% occurring once and the leading ten covering about 0.37%. Sequencing was carried out using naive CD4+ T cells from PBMCs. The subset is: CD45RA+ positively selected. These TCRs come from a man younger than 30 in good health. Some clones in this sample may be carry-over from other donors' samples.

J is TRBJ2-1 and V is TRBV5-1; 10 bases agree with TRBD2. CDR3 size: 17 residues. J lost 0 bases, V lost 0 bases, and 3 bases had no gene match. Germline V lookup: CDR1 SGHRS, CDR2 YFSETQ. CDR3 nucleotide sequence: TGCGCCAGCAGCTTGGCGTCTAGCGGGAGCTCCTACAATGAGCAGTTCTTC. This translates into CASSLASSGSSYNEQFF.

On this clone itself: Other DNA sequences from this sample encode an identical CDR3 as well. The rearrangement uses TRBV5-1 and TRBJ2-5; TRBD2 aligns across 7 bases. CDR3 length: 14 residues. Trimming removed 0 bases from V and 4 bases from J; junction bases left unmatched: 3. Germline loops: CDR1 SGHRS, CDR2 YFSETQ. In DNA form, the CDR3 reads TGCGCCAGCAGCTTGGCTTCTAGCGGAGAGACCCAGTACTTC. This encodes CASSLASSGETQYF. The full variable domain, completed using reference TRBV5-1 and TRBJ2-5, is KAGVTQTPRYLIKTRGQQVTLSCSPISGHRSVSWYQQTPGQGLQFLFEYFSETQRNKGNFPGRFSGRQFSNSRSEMNVSTLELGDSALYLCASSLASSGETQYFGPGTRLLVL.